These 28 T cell receptor beta chains came from one sample sequenced in a study of blood T cells in healthy people across ages. Combining a sample-barcoded 5' primer with a J-beta primer mix, a second PCR ran for about 7 to 11 cycles. TCRdb re-called the 5' RACE reads through MiXCR, storing one row per CDR3 protein. The data hold about 640,000 distinct CDR3 sequences, with around 54% observed a single time. Input material: blood. Every receptor here comes from a man in his sixties in good health.

The DNA for the CDR3 is TGCAGCGCAACTGTGAACACTGAAGCTTTCTTT. It codes for CSATVNTEAFF. V usage is TRBV29-1 and J usage is TRBJ1-1; D remains unclear. Germline V gene lookup returns CDR1 SQVTM and CDR2 ANQGSEA. Trimming cost V 7 bases and J 0 bases, with 6 bases left between them. CDR3 length: 11 residues.

This chain connects TRBV6-5 to TRBJ2-3; 9 nucleotides align to TRBD1. CDR1 is MNHEY, CDR2 SVGAGI, per germline. This CDR3 region has 12 residues. V lost 5 bases and J lost 10; bases outside the gene matches: 4. The CDR3 spells CASSPGDRAQYF. The CDR3 DNA is TGTGCCAGCAGTCCCGGGGACAGGGCGCAGTATTTT.

This clonotype was seen a single time. The chain is built from TRBV20-1 and TRBJ1-4, with TRBD1 identical over 8 bases. CDR3 length: 13 residues. Trimming took 4 bases from V and 4 from J; bases not matched to a gene: 2. CDR1 and CDR2 (germline): DFQATT, SNEGSKA (reference sequence). The CDR3 loop is CSAMDRVNEKLFF. In nucleotides, the CDR3 is TGCAGTGCTATGGACAGGGTTAATGAAAAACTGTTTTTT.

The chain employs TRBV7-9 and TRBJ2-4, with D possibly TRBD1 on 6 matching bases. The better agreement between TRBJ2-5 and the DNA end casts doubt on the J call. CDR1 and CDR2 from the germline V gene are SEHNR and FQNEAQ (reference sequence). The CDR3 spans 15 residues. CDR3 sequence (DNA): TGTGCCAGCAGCTTAGTAGGGACAAGGGAAAGGACCCAGTACTTC. Its translation: CASSLVGTRERTQYF.

The chain uses TRBV13 and TRBJ2-7; TRBD2 aligns across 9 bases. The CDR3 consists of 15 residues. V gave up 3 bases and J gave up 2 bases; unmatched junction bases: 5. Germline V lookup: CDR1 PRHDT, CDR2 FYEKMQ (reference sequence). The CDR3 bases are TGTGCCAGCAGCTTCATAGCGGGGGATGCCTACGAGCAGTACTTC. Its protein is CASSFIAGDAYEQYF.

The chain joins TRBV18 to TRBJ2-7; D unclear. This CDR3 is 14 amino acids long. V lost 0 bases to trimming and J lost 2 bases, with 8 bases between them. Germline assignment: CDR1 KGHSH and CDR2 LQKENI. The CDR3 sequence is CASSPPFGAYEQYF. In DNA, the CDR3 is TGTGCCAGCTCACCACCCTTCGGAGCCTACGAGCAGTACTTC. Drawing the rest from reference TRBV18 and TRBJ2-7, the complete variable domain is NAGVMQNPRHLVRRRGQEARLRCSPMKGHSHVYWYRQLPEEGLKFMVYLQKENIIDESGMPKERFSAEFPKEGPSILRIQQVVRGDSAAYFCASSPPFGAYEQYFGPGTRLTVT.

The chain joins TRBV3-1 to TRBJ2-1, with D perhaps matching TRBD2 (5 bases). The end of the DNA fits TRBJ2-7 better, so the J call may be wrong. The germline gives CDR1 LGHDT, CDR2 YNNKEL (reference sequence). CDR3 length equals 15 residues. CDR3 protein: CASSQDTTVGNEQYF. The CDR3 DNA is TGTGCCAGCAGCCAAGATACGACCGTCGGGAATGAGCAGTACTTC.

V gene TRBV20-1 combines with J gene TRBJ2-5; 7 positions match TRBD2. Germline V gene sequence: CDR1 DFQATT, CDR2 SNEGSKA (reference sequence). This CDR3 contains 15 residues. The ends lost 1 base at V and 1 base at J; junction bases unmatched: 6. The CDR3 DNA reads TGCAGTGCTAGAGTAATGCGGGGGATCCAAGAGACCCAGTACTTC. It is translated as CSARVMRGIQETQYF.

Notes on this clonotype: One end of the junction varies from germline; a read error may be responsible. The chain couples TRBV4-1 to TRBJ2-7; 7 nucleotides line up with TRBD2. Germline loops: CDR1 MGHRA, CDR2 YSYEKL. This CDR3 is built from 16 residues. CDR3 residues: CAGSQDRTGGGYEQYF. In DNA form, the CDR3 reads TGCGCCGGCAGCCAAGATCGGACTGGGGGAGGGTACGAGCAGTACTTC.

V usage is TRBV7-9 and J usage is TRBJ2-1, with D hard to call. This CDR3 has 11 amino acids. Germline CDR1 is SEHNR and CDR2 is FQNEAQ (reference sequence). V lost 3 bases to trimming and J lost 8 bases, with 5 bases between them. This CDR3 is CASSLTDEQFF. The CDR3, as DNA: TGTGCCAGCAGCTTGACCGATGAGCAGTTCTTC.

The rearrangement uses TRBV4-1 and TRBJ1-2; D gene ambiguous. CDR3 length: 15 amino acids. From germline, CDR1 is MGHRA and CDR2 YSYEKL. V dropped 5 bases and J dropped 2 bases, with 15 bases sitting between them. CDR3 in DNA: TGCGCCAGCAGCTACGCGCCGGTTGGCAACTATGGCTACACCTTC. Its protein is CASSYAPVGNYGYTF.

The genes are TRBV6-1 and TRBJ1-5, with a possible D match to TRBD1 (5 bases). Germline V CDR1 and CDR2: MNHNS, SASEGT. The ends were cut back, 3 bases at V and 1 base at J, with 10 bases in the middle. CDR3 length: 15 amino acids. Written as DNA, the CDR3 is TGTGCCAGCAGTGACTTCGACAGAAGCAATCAGCCCCAGCATTTT. Translation: CASSDFDRSNQPQHF.

The CDR3 here is CSAIRRTGGTDTQYF. The CDR3 nucleotides read TGCAGTGCTATAAGAAGGACAGGGGGCACAGATACGCAGTATTTT. The V and J genes are TRBV20-1 and TRBJ2-3; TRBD1 matches at 9 bases. V dropped 4 bases and J dropped 1; count of bases not matched to a gene: 6. Germline V CDR1 and CDR2: DFQATT, SNEGSKA (reference sequence). The CDR3 runs 15 residues.

This clonotype occurred once. The CDR3 bases are TGTGCCAGCAGCTTAGGTCCGGACCACGTTGCAGATACGCAGTATTTT. This translates into CASSLGPDHVADTQYF. V and J are TRBV11-2 and TRBJ2-3, with D unclear. V gave up 1 base and J gave up 4 bases, with 15 bases separating them. CDR1 SGHAT and CDR2 FQNNGV come from the germline V gene. The CDR3 loop spans 16 amino acids.

Only a few counts were recorded for this clonotype. This sequence joins TRBV12-3 or TRBV12-4 and TRBJ1-6; D remains ambiguous. V lost 2 bases to trimming and J lost 7 bases, with 6 bases between them. This CDR3 has 13 amino acids. The CDR3 DNA reads as TGTGCCAGCAGTTTATGGGGAAATTCACCCCTCCACTTT. This gives the protein CASSLWGNSPLHF.

The chain couples TRBV28 to TRBJ1-4; D is ambiguous. Germline lookup yields CDR1 MDHEN and CDR2 SYDVKM. With 2 bases removed from V and 8 bases from J, the gap between germline ends came to 18 bases. The CDR3 has 16 amino acids. CDR3 DNA sequence: TGTGCCAGCAGTTTAACGCCCGAAGGGAGGTTCGAAAAACTGTTTTTT. Translating it yields CASSLTPEGRFEKLFF.

J is TRBJ2-1 and V is TRBV20-1, with 11 bases fitting TRBD1. The CDR3 contains 14 residues. The V gene's germline CDR1 is DFQATT and CDR2 SNEGSKA (reference sequence). V trimming: 5 bases; J trimming: 4 bases; junction bases outside the gene matches: 4. For the CDR3, the DNA is TGCAGTGCTGTAGGACAGGGGGCTTACAATGAGCAGTTCTTC. Translated, it gives CSAVGQGAYNEQFF.

This clonotype was seen more than once but under ten times. The genes are TRBV7-8 and TRBJ2-1; 7 bases are shared with TRBD2. This CDR3 spans 13 amino acids. Germline-derived CDR1 and CDR2 are SGHVS and FQNEAQ. J lost 5 bases, V lost 3 bases, and 1 base had no gene match. The CDR3 region has the DNA TGTGCCAGCAGCTTCCGGGGGGACAATGAGCAGTTCTTC. This translates into CASSFRGDNEQFF.

The chain has TRBV3-1 and TRBJ1-1, with TRBD1 as a possible D gene (6 bases). V was cut by 1 base and J by 4 bases, with 16 bases left in between. The germline gives CDR1 LGHDT, CDR2 YNNKEL (reference sequence). The CDR3 covers 16 residues. The CDR3 DNA reads as TGTGCCAGCAGCCAAGGGTTTCGCAGGGGCGGCACTGAAGCTTTCTTT. Translating it yields CASSQGFRRGGTEAFF. The full variable domain, rest sourced from reference TRBV3-1 and TRBJ1-1, is DTAVSQTPKYLVTQMGNDKSIKCEQNLGHDTMYWYKQDSKKFLKIMFSYNNKELIINETVPNRFSPKSPDKAHLNLHINSLELGDSAVYFCASSQGFRRGGTEAFFGQGTRLTVV.

In its sample, this clonotype was seen a few times. The chain uses TRBV10-3 and TRBJ2-7; D remains ambiguous. Germline values: CDR1 ENHRY, CDR2 SYGVKD. Trimming cost V 0 bases and J 0 bases, with 9 bases left between them. CDR3 length: 15 residues. The CDR3 nucleotides are TGTGCCATCAGTGAGTCCCAGACTCTCTCCTACGAGCAGTACTTC. Protein product: CAISESQTLSYEQYF.

The CDR3 DNA is TGTGCCAGCAGCTTGACAGGGCCTAACACTGAAGCTTTCTTT. Translating it yields CASSLTGPNTEAFF. This chain joins TRBV5-4 and TRBJ1-1; the D gene is possibly TRBD1 (6 bases). The V end was cut by 1 base, the J end by 2 bases, with 9 bases between. Germline V lookup: CDR1 SGHNT, CDR2 YYREEE (reference sequence). The CDR3 covers 14 residues.

CDR3 coding DNA: TGTGCCAGCAGCCCTGTGTGGAGGGGGGGCCTGGCAGATACGCAGTATTTT. It specifies CASSPVWRGGLADTQYF. The J gene is TRBJ2-3, the V gene TRBV7-2, with D possibly TRBD2 on 7 matching bases. The CDR3 totals 17 residues. Germline-derived CDR1 and CDR2 are SGHTA and FQGNSA. V was pared by 5 bases and J by 4 bases, with 22 bases between.

The chain links TRBV7-2 to TRBJ2-5; TRBD2 agrees at 7 bases. This CDR3 region has 11 residues. With V trimmed by 5 bases and J by 11 bases, 5 bases remained unmatched. Per the germline V gene, CDR1 is SGHTA and CDR2 is FQGNSA. The CDR3 DNA follows: TGTGCCAGCAGCCCCGGGGGGATTCAGTACTTC. Encoded protein: CASSPGGIQYF.

The V and J genes are TRBV20-1 and TRBJ1-4; TRBD1 might be the D (6 bases). Trimming removed 0 bases from V and 4 bases from J, with 12 bases in between. Germline V gene lookup returns CDR1 DFQATT and CDR2 SNEGSKA (reference sequence). This CDR3 spans 15 amino acids. CDR3 region: CSAREGGAGNEKLFF. In nucleotides, the CDR3 is TGCAGTGCTAGAGAGGGGGGGGCAGGTAATGAAAAACTGTTTTTT.

The chain couples TRBV12-3 or TRBV12-4 to TRBJ2-7, with D possibly being TRBD2 (6 bases). The CDR3 has 14 amino acids. The V end was cut by 3 bases, the J end by 0 bases, with 9 bases between. The CDR3 loop reads CASSFPGDSYEQYF. CDR3 in DNA: TGTGCCAGCAGTTTCCCGGGGGACTCCTACGAGCAGTACTTC.

This clonotype was seen once. The gene calls are TRBV6-6 and TRBJ1-2, with 8 bases that match TRBD1. Germline CDR1 and CDR2: MNHNY and SVGAGI (reference sequence). Germline trimming cut 2 bases from V and 4 bases from J; bases unmatched to any gene: 3. The CDR3 is 14 residues long. CDR3 nucleotide sequence: TGTGCCAGCAGTTACGCAGGGGGCGTCTATGGCTACACCTTC. Protein product: CASSYAGGVYGYTF.

This clonotype was seen only a few times. This chain joins TRBV21-1 and TRBJ2-7. TRBV21-1 is reported as a pseudogene. This CDR3 is 16 amino acids long. CDR3 nucleotide sequence: TGTGCCAGCAGCACCTGGAATTCCTTGAGCTCCTACGAGCAGTACTTC. It translates to CASSTWNSLSSYEQYF.

This clonotype was found a few times. This rearrangement joins TRBV6-5 to TRBJ1-2, with 12 bases lining up with TRBD1. Germline V gene data show CDR1 as MNHEY and CDR2 as SVGAGI. The V and J ends lost 10 bases and 2 bases, in that order; junction bases with no gene match: 11. The CDR3 contains 16 residues. CDR3 in amino acids: CAIYSGQGAQNYGYTF. The CDR3 DNA reads TGTGCCATTTACTCGGGACAGGGGGCCCAAAACTATGGCTACACCTTC.